Below, 4 T cell receptor beta chains from the same sample are listed, as sequenced in a study of cytomegalovirus exposure and HLA in healthy donors. This table comes from immunoSEQ multiplex PCR, and its TCRdb copy is limited to in-frame clones, with some not included. The table records about 360,000 clones, approximately 90% of them present only once. Sequenced material: PBMCs. Source of these receptors: a woman aged 18-29 years in good health and CMV-seronegative.

The V call is TRBV28, the J call TRBJ2-7; 8 nucleotides line up with TRBD1. The CDR3 length is 16 residues. Germline lookup yields CDR1 MDHEN and CDR2 SYDVKM. With 4 bases clipped from V and 5 bases from J, the junction kept 13 bases outside the gene matches. Here the CDR3 reads CASSSPRQGAVNEQYF. DNA for the CDR3: TGTGCCAGCAGTTCCCCCCGGCAGGGGGCAGTCAACGAGCAGTACTTC. Full variable domain (rest looked up from reference TRBV28 and TRBJ2-7): DVKVTQSSRYLVKRTGEKVFLECVQDMDHENMFWYRQDPGLGLRLIYFSYDVKMKEKGDIPEGYSVSREKKERFSLILESASTNQTSMYLCASSSPRQGAVNEQYFGPGTRLTVT.

The V call is TRBV28, the J call TRBJ2-5, with D possibly matching TRBD1 (7 bases). Per the germline V gene, CDR1 is MDHEN and CDR2 is SYDVKM. This CDR3 contains 17 residues. V was cut by 4 bases and J by 1 base, with 19 bases left in between. In DNA form, the CDR3 reads TGTGCCAGCAGTTCGCCTCCCCCAGGGGGACTCCAAGAGACCCAGTACTTC. It yields the protein CASSSPPPGGLQETQYF.

The chain employs TRBV7-3 and TRBJ2-1, with TRBD1 matching 7 bases. The germline gives CDR1 SGHTA, CDR2 FQGTGA. The CDR3 is 16 residues long. V lost 0 bases to trimming and J lost 5 bases; unmatched junction nucleotides: 7. Written as DNA, the CDR3 is TGTGCCAGCAGCTTAACGCGACAGGGAAGACACAATGAGCAGTTCTTC. Protein product: CASSLTRQGRHNEQFF.

CDR3 coding DNA: TGTGCCAGCTCAGCCGGGACAGGGGGCCCCTACTATGGCTACACCTTC. Its translation is CASSAGTGGPYYGYTF. The chain is built from TRBV27 and TRBJ1-2, with 12 bases aligning to TRBD1. The CDR3 extends over 16 amino acids. The trim removed 8 bases at V and 3 bases at J, leaving 10 bases unmatched. Germline lookup yields CDR1 MNHEY and CDR2 SMNVEV (reference sequence).